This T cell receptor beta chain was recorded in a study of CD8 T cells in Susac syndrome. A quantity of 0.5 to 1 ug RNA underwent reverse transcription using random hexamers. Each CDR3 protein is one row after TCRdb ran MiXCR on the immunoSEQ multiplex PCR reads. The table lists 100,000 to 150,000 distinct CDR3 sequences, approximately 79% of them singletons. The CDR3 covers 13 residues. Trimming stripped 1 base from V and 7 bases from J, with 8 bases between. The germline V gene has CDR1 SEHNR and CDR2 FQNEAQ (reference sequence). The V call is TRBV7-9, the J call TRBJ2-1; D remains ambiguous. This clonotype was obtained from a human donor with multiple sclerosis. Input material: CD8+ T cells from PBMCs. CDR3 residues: CASSLGTENEQFF. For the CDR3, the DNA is TGTGCCAGCAGCTTAGGAACTGAGAATGAGCAGTTCTTC.